Listed here are 20 T cell receptor beta chains from one sample, sequenced in a study of blood T cell repertoires in COVID-19. Repertoires were generated with immunoSEQ multiplex PCR, while TCRdb's copy carries only in-frame clones and drops some. Of about 60,000 clones listed, about 77% were seen once; the top ten hold about 30%. Specimen: peripheral blood. The receptors were gathered from a human donor in a cohort sampled during active COVID-19.

The V and J genes are TRBV28 and TRBJ2-1, with 7 bases matching TRBD1. Germline-derived CDR1 and CDR2 are MDHEN and SYDVKM. V dropped 3 bases and J dropped 4; count of bases not matched to a gene: 12. This CDR3 region has 17 residues. The CDR3 coding sequence is TGTGCCAGCAGTTTCCGCTTGACAGGGAACCTTTACAATGAGCAGTTCTTC. Translation: CASSFRLTGNLYNEQFF.

V usage is TRBV29-1 and J usage is TRBJ2-7; D may be TRBD2 (6 bases). There are 12 residues in the CDR3. The ends were cut back, 7 bases at V and 6 bases at J, with 16 bases in the middle. Germline lookup yields CDR1 SQVTM and CDR2 ANQGSEA. The DNA of the CDR3 is TGCAGCGCTGGGGAGATGGGGGGCGAGCAGTACTTC. Protein: CSAGEMGGEQYF.

V and J are TRBV27 and TRBJ2-7, with 14 bases identical to TRBD2. V trimming: 0 bases; J trimming: 2 bases; junction bases outside the gene matches: 3. The CDR3 is made up of 17 amino acids. Germline values: CDR1 MNHEY, CDR2 SMNVEV (reference sequence). In DNA form, the CDR3 reads TGTGCCAGCAGTTTATCTTCGACTAGCGGGAGGGCCTACGAGCAGTACTTC. As protein: CASSLSSTSGRAYEQYF.

This clone showed up just once. J is TRBJ1-2 and V is TRBV3-1 (or the pseudogene TRBV3-2); TRBD1 agrees at 11 bases. Germline-derived CDR1 and CDR2 are LGHDT and YNNKEL (reference sequence). V lost 5 bases and J lost 8; bases outside the gene matches: 10. The CDR3 is made up of 15 amino acids. CDR3: CASSAPGQGAVGYTF. The CDR3 DNA is TGTGCCAGCAGCGCCCCAGGACAGGGGGCCGTCGGCTACACCTTC.

CDR3 sequence reads: CSAGTGGRETQYF. The CDR3, as DNA: TGCAGCGCAGGGACAGGGGGCCGAGAGACCCAGTACTTC. The rearrangement uses TRBV29-1 and TRBJ2-5, with 12 bases that match TRBD1. The CDR3 runs 13 residues. V lost 7 bases to trimming and J lost 4 bases; unmatched junction nucleotides: 4. Germline-derived CDR1 and CDR2 are SQVTM and ANQGSEA.

The chain combines TRBV28 with TRBJ1-2; possibly TRBD1 for D (5 bases). Trimming pared 5 bases from V and 8 bases from J, leaving 18 bases between. The germline gives CDR1 MDHEN, CDR2 SYDVKM. The CDR3 contains 14 residues. DNA of the CDR3: TGTGCCAGCAGTCCGGGGGGTACATCTAGAGGCTACACCTTC. Translating it yields CASSPGGTSRGYTF.

The sample holds a few counts of this clone. The chain links TRBV5-6 to TRBJ1-1; D uncertain. Germline V CDR1 and CDR2: SGHDT, YYEEEE. Trimming stripped 0 bases from V and 8 bases from J, with 8 bases between. The length of the CDR3 is 12 residues. The CDR3 DNA sequence: TGTGCCAGCAGCTTGGGGGAGGGCGAAGCTTTCTTT. Translating it yields CASSLGEGEAFF.

V is TRBV5-6 and J is TRBJ2-7; 9 positions match TRBD1. The CDR3 runs 14 residues. Germline CDR1 is SGHDT and CDR2 is YYEEEE. V lost 4 bases to trimming and J lost 3 bases; unmatched junction nucleotides: 5. Here the CDR3 DNA reads TGTGCCAGCAGCCGGCGGGACAGGGTCTACGAGCAGTACTTC. Translation gives CASSRRDRVYEQYF.

This clone was detected once. The V call is TRBV5-1, the J call TRBJ2-5; TRBD1 matches 7 bases. Germline assignment: CDR1 SGHRS and CDR2 YFSETQ. The CDR3 has 14 residues. V shed 4 bases, J shed 2 bases, and the junction held 5 bases outside the gene matches. CDR3 bases: TGCGCCAGCAGCCCGGGACAGCCGCAAGAGACCCAGTACTTC. Its protein product is CASSPGQPQETQYF.

The chain recombines TRBV7-8 with TRBJ1-5, with TRBD1 as a possible D gene (5 bases). The CDR3 sequence is 14 residues long. Germline CDR1 and CDR2: SGHVS and FQNEAQ. V was pared by 3 bases and J by 7 bases, with 13 bases between. In DNA, the CDR3 is TGTGCCAGCAGCTTCCAGGGCGCAGGCCAGCCCCAGCATTTT. Encoded protein: CASSFQGAGQPQHF.

V gene TRBV4-1 combines with J gene TRBJ1-1, with 7 bases lining up with TRBD1. This CDR3 contains 14 residues. J was trimmed by 1 base and V by 3 bases; bases with no gene match: 2. From germline, CDR1 is MGHRA and CDR2 YSYEKL. CDR3 protein: CASSHDRANTEAFF. CDR3 sequence (DNA): TGCGCCAGCAGCCATGACAGGGCGAACACTGAAGCTTTCTTT.

This chain connects TRBV2 to TRBJ1-2, with D perhaps TRBD1 (5 bases). Germline V gene data show CDR1 as SNHLY and CDR2 as FYNNEI. Trimming shortened V by 2 bases and J by 5 bases, and 9 bases separated the two germline ends. CDR3 length: 13 amino acids. Here the CDR3 reads CASSERRQYGYTF. Written as DNA, the CDR3 is TGTGCCAGCAGTGAACGTAGACAGTATGGCTACACCTTC.

This chain links TRBV5-6 with TRBJ1-5; 9 bases map to TRBD1. This CDR3 contains 15 residues. Germline CDR1 reads SGHDT; CDR2 reads YYEEEE. Trimming took 4 bases from V and 2 from J; bases not matched to a gene: 4. The CDR3 DNA sequence: TGTGCCAGCAGCAAACGGACAGGGGGCAATCAGCCCCAGCATTTT. It yields the protein CASSKRTGGNQPQHF.

V gene TRBV18 combines with J gene TRBJ2-7, with a possible D match to TRBD2 (5 bases). Germline values: CDR1 KGHSH, CDR2 LQKENI. V lost 4 bases, J lost 1 base, and 11 bases lay in between. This CDR3 contains 14 residues. CDR3 bases: TGTGCCAGCTCACAACAACGGGGTTCCTACGAGCAGTACTTC. Translated, it gives CASSQQRGSYEQYF.

The V call is TRBV28, the J call TRBJ2-1, with D possibly TRBD1 on 5 matching bases. Germline loops: CDR1 MDHEN, CDR2 SYDVKM. Trimming shortened V by 5 bases and J by 4 bases, and 12 bases separated the two germline ends. This CDR3 has 14 amino acids. For the CDR3, the DNA is TGTGCCAGCAGTCAGGGCATCTCTTACAATGAGCAGTTCTTC. Translating gives CASSQGISYNEQFF.

The V gene is TRBV2, the J gene TRBJ1-1; 7 bases are shared with TRBD1. CDR3 length equals 14 residues. Per the germline V gene, CDR1 is SNHLY and CDR2 is FYNNEI. V trimming: 4 bases; J trimming: 6 bases; junction bases outside the gene matches: 8. The CDR3: CASSVAGGKAEAFF. The CDR3, as DNA: TGTGCCAGCAGTGTCGCAGGGGGGAAGGCTGAAGCTTTCTTT.

The gene calls are TRBV6-5 and TRBJ1-5; TRBD1 agrees at 10 bases. Germline CDR1 reads MNHEY; CDR2 reads SVGAGI. Germline trimming cut 4 bases from V and 4 bases from J; bases unmatched to any gene: 7. CDR3 length: 16 amino acids. CDR3 in amino acids: CASSSPGQGTNQPQHF. The DNA for the CDR3 is TGTGCCAGCAGTTCCCCGGGACAGGGGACGAATCAGCCCCAGCATTTT.

CDR3 region: CASSLNGDTQYF. The CDR3 DNA reads TGTGCCAGCAGCTTAAACGGGGATACGCAGTATTTT. V and J are TRBV7-3 and TRBJ2-3, with D unresolved. Germline assignment: CDR1 SGHTA and CDR2 FQGTGA. The V and J ends lost 1 base and 6 bases respectively, with 5 bases between them. The CDR3 contains 12 residues. The full variable domain, completed using reference TRBV7-3 and TRBJ2-3, is GAGVSQTPSNKVTEKGKYVELRCDPISGHTALYWYRQSLGQGPEFLIYFQGTGAADDSGLPNDRFFAVRPEGSVSTLKIQRTERGDSAVYLCASSLNGDTQYFGPGTRLTVL.

This chain uses TRBV7-2 with TRBJ2-7; D might be TRBD2 (5 bases). Per germline, CDR1 SGHTA and CDR2 FQGNSA. Trimming shortened V by 6 bases and J by 1 base, and 10 bases separated the two germline ends. CDR3 size: 13 residues. The chain's CDR3 is CASRPAGSYEQYF. CDR3 DNA: TGTGCCAGCAGGCCGGCGGGTTCCTACGAGCAGTACTTC.

The J gene is TRBJ1-5, the V gene TRBV4-2, with 7 bases identical to TRBD1. V gave up 0 bases and J gave up 4 bases; unmatched junction bases: 12. CDR1 and CDR2 from the germline V gene are LGHNA and YNFKEQ. The CDR3 consists of 18 residues. The DNA for the CDR3 is TGTGCCAGCAGCCAAGATCTGTTATCGAGGACAGGAAATCAGCCCCAGCATTTT. It encodes CASSQDLLSRTGNQPQHF.